This T cell receptor (beta chain) was sequenced in a study of shared T cell receptors in the human thymus. Assay: immunoSEQ multiplex PCR; the TCRdb copy retains only in-frame clones and omits some. Of roughly 700,000 clones in the sample, approximately 90% were seen once. CDR1 and CDR2 (germline): MDHEN, SYDVKM. There are 14 residues in the CDR3. These data were also reused for a study on human thymus T cells.

The specimen was thymocytes. This sequence originates from a boy younger than two with a congenital heart defect. The chain links TRBV28 to TRBJ2-5; tentative D call: TRBD2 (6 bases). With the DNA end fitting TRBJ2-7 better, the J assignment may be wrong. CDR3 sequence (DNA): TGTGCCAGCAGTTTGTTGGGGGGTTCCTACGAGCAGTACTTC. Its protein product is CASSLLGGSYEQYF.